This T cell receptor beta chain was sequenced during a study of T cell repertoires in cytomegalovirus infection. This CDR3 comprises 16 residues. Germline V CDR1 and CDR2: MNHEY, SMNVEV (reference sequence). V was pared by 3 bases and J by 2 bases, with 4 bases of the junction left unmatched. From the reads, TCRdb called clonotypes with MiXCR, one entry per CDR3 protein. The data hold roughly 280,000 distinct CDR3 sequences, with approximately 10% observed a single time. The table lists this clonotype with many counts. The specimen sequenced was PBMCs. This TCR came from a human donor in good health (CMV status not recorded). Some clones in this sample may be carry-over from other donors' samples. This chain links TRBV27 with TRBJ2-3, with 11 positions matching TRBD2. The DNA of the CDR3 is TGTGCCAGCAGTTTTCTAGCGGGAGGACTCACAGATACGCAGTATTTT. Its protein product is CASSFLAGGLTDTQYF.